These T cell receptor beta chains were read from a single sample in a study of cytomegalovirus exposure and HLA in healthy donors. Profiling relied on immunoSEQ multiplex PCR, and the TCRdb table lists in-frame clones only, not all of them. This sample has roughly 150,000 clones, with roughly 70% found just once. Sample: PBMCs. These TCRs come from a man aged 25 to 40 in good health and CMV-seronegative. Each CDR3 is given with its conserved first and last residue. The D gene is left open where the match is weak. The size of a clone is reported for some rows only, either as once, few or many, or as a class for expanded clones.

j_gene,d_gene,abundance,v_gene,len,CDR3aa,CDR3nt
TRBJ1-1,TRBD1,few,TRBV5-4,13,CASSSQGEPEAFF,TGTGCCAGCAGCTCTCAGGGGGAACCTGAAGCTTTCTTT
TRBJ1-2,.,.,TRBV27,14,CASSKSAGLRGYTF,TGTGCCAGCAGCAAGTCAGCAGGGCTGAGGGGCTACACCTTC
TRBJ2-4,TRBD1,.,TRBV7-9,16,CASSLAAGTGLDIQYF,TGTGCCAGCAGCTTGGCCGCCGGGACAGGGCTGGACATTCAGTACTTC
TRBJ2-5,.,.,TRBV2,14,CASTRDGNQETQYF,TGTGCCAGCACTAGAGACGGGAATCAAGAGACCCAGTACTTC
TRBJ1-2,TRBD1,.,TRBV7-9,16,CASSPELTGGGGGYTF,TGTGCCAGCAGCCCCGAGTTGACAGGGGGAGGAGGTGGCTACACCTTC
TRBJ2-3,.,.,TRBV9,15,CASSVDGDGTDTQYF,TGTGCCAGCAGCGTAGACGGGGATGGCACAGATACGCAGTATTTT
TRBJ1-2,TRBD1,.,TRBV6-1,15,CASSWGDRGVGGYTF,TGTGCCAGCAGTTGGGGGGACAGGGGGGTTGGGGGCTACACCTTC
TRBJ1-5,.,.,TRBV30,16,CAWSVPGALSNQPQHF,TGTGCCTGGAGTGTACCCGGAGCTCTTAGCAATCAGCCCCAGCATTTT
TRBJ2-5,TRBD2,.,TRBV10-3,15,CAIREASGGKETQYF,TGTGCCATCCGGGAGGCTAGCGGGGGGAAAGAGACCCAGTACTTC
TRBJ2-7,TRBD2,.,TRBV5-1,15,CASSLSGRDYYEQYF,TGCGCCAGCAGCTTGAGCGGGAGGGATTACTACGAGCAGTACTTC
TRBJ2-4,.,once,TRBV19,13,CASSITGRNIQYF,TGTGCCAGTAGTATCACAGGGAGAAACATTCAGTACTTC
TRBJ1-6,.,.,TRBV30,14,CAWSEGGSRSPLHF,TGTGCCTGGAGTGAAGGAGGGTCTCGTTCACCCCTCCACTTT
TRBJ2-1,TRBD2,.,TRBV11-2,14,CASSSRLADNEQFF,TGTGCCAGCAGCTCGCGACTAGCAGACAATGAGCAGTTCTTC
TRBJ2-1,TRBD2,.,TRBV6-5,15,CASRRLALGYNEQFF,TGTGCCAGCAGAAGACTAGCCTTAGGATACAATGAGCAGTTCTTC
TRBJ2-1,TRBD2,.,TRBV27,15,CASSLTSGNYNEQFF,TGTGCCAGCAGTTTGACTAGCGGGAATTACAATGAGCAGTTCTTC
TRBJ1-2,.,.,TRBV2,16,CASSELWGGGRNGYTF,TGTGCCAGCAGTGAACTCTGGGGCGGGGGGCGTAATGGCTACACCTTC
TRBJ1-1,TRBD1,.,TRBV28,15,CASSLYPGQGNEAFF,TGTGCCAGCAGTTTATACCCCGGACAGGGCAATGAAGCTTTCTTT
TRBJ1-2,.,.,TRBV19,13,CASSTQENYGYTF,TGTGCCAGTAGTACACAGGAAAACTATGGCTACACCTTC
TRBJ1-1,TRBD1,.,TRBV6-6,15,CASSSGTGAKTEAFF,TGTGCCAGCAGTTCCGGGACAGGGGCTAAAACTGAAGCTTTCTTT
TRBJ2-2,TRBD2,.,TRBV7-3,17,CASSLTVTSGGAGELFF,TGTGCCAGCAGCTTAACCGTTACTAGCGGGGGGGCCGGGGAGCTGTTTTTT
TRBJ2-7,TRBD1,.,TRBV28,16,CASSPPLGQGNYEQYF,TGTGCCAGCAGTCCCCCGCTGGGACAGGGTAACTACGAGCAGTACTTC
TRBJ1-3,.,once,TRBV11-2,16,CASSPNSRSSGNTIYF,TGTGCCAGCAGTCCGAACAGCCGTTCCTCTGGAAACACCATATATTTT